This is a list of T cell receptor beta chains from one sample in a study of blood T cell repertoires in COVID-19. Clones were read by immunoSEQ multiplex PCR, and TCRdb kept only the in-frame ones, dropping some. The sample yields some 58,000 clones, 83% seen once. The sequenced sample was peripheral blood. These receptors were obtained from a man aged 50-60 years with COVID-19, enrolled during active disease. The CDR3 runs from the conserved cysteine through the conserved F or W. A D gene is named only where the DNA matches it firmly. Size is omitted from some rows. Given values are once, few, many or a class for expanded clones.

j_gene: TRBJ1-6
abundance: .
d_gene: .
len: 12
v_gene: TRBV6-5
CDR3aa: CASSYADSPLHF
CDR3nt: TGTGCCAGCAGTTACGCAGATTCACCCCTCCACTTT

j_gene: TRBJ2-1
abundance: .
d_gene: .
len: 13
v_gene: TRBV4-1
CDR3aa: CASSQDRASEEFF
CDR3nt: TGCGCCAGCAGCCAAGATCGAGCCAGCGAGGAGTTCTTC

j_gene: TRBJ1-3
abundance: .
d_gene: TRBD1
len: 16
v_gene: TRBV5-1
CDR3aa: CASSPRDRTSGNTIYF
CDR3nt: TGCGCCAGCAGCCCGAGGGACAGGACCTCTGGAAACACCATATATTTT

j_gene: TRBJ2-7
abundance: once
d_gene: .
len: 13
v_gene: TRBV5-8
CDR3aa: CASSLRGSGEQYF
CDR3nt: TGTGCCAGCAGCTTGAGGGGGAGTGGCGAGCAGTACTTC

j_gene: TRBJ2-1
abundance: .
d_gene: TRBD2
len: 15
v_gene: TRBV28
CDR3aa: CASSPPWAGENEQFF
CDR3nt: TGTGCCAGCAGTCCTCCCTGGGCGGGAGAGAATGAGCAGTTCTTC

j_gene: TRBJ1-1
abundance: .
d_gene: .
len: 14
v_gene: TRBV5-1
CDR3aa: CASSLASGNTEAFF
CDR3nt: TGCGCCAGCAGCTTGGCCTCAGGGAACACTGAAGCTTTCTTT

j_gene: TRBJ2-7
abundance: .
d_gene: .
len: 15
v_gene: TRBV4-3
CDR3aa: CASSQDRGTIYEQYF
CDR3nt: TGCGCCAGCAGCCAAGATAGGGGGACAATCTACGAGCAGTACTTC

j_gene: TRBJ2-1
abundance: .
d_gene: .
len: 15
v_gene: TRBV7-2
CDR3aa: CASSLARTGGREQFF
CDR3nt: TGTGCCAGCAGCTTAGCGCGAACAGGAGGGCGTGAGCAGTTCTTC

j_gene: TRBJ1-1
abundance: few
d_gene: TRBD1
len: 14
v_gene: TRBV5-4
CDR3aa: CASSRTGDGAEAFF
CDR3nt: TGTGCCAGCAGCAGGACAGGGGACGGGGCTGAAGCTTTCTTT

j_gene: TRBJ1-1
abundance: .
d_gene: .
len: 14
v_gene: TRBV4-1
CDR3aa: CASSQARPNTEAFF
CDR3nt: TGCGCCAGCAGCCAAGCTAGGCCGAACACTGAAGCTTTCTTT

j_gene: TRBJ1-5
abundance: .
d_gene: .
len: 15
v_gene: TRBV7-2
CDR3aa: CASSPPAGANQPQHF
CDR3nt: TGTGCCAGCAGCCCTCCGGCAGGTGCTAATCAGCCCCAGCATTTT

j_gene: TRBJ1-2
abundance: .
d_gene: .
len: 15
v_gene: TRBV29-1
CDR3aa: CSVEEATRENYGYTF
CDR3nt: TGCAGCGTTGAAGAGGCCACCCGGGAAAACTATGGCTACACCTTC

j_gene: TRBJ1-6
abundance: .
d_gene: .
len: 16
v_gene: TRBV7-2
CDR3aa: CASSQDRRSYNSPLHF
CDR3nt: TGTGCCAGCAGCCAGGACAGACGCTCCTATAATTCACCCCTCCACTTT

j_gene: TRBJ2-3
abundance: .
d_gene: .
len: 15
v_gene: TRBV5-1
CDR3aa: CASTRLGSSTDTQYF
CDR3nt: TGCGCCAGCACCCGTCTCGGTTCTAGCACAGATACGCAGTATTTT

j_gene: TRBJ1-5
abundance: .
d_gene: .
len: 14
v_gene: TRBV28
CDR3aa: CASSLGEGNQPQHF
CDR3nt: TGTGCCAGCAGTTTAGGTGAGGGTAATCAGCCCCAGCATTTT

j_gene: TRBJ1-1
abundance: .
d_gene: .
len: 13
v_gene: TRBV27
CDR3aa: CASSLQGYTEAFF
CDR3nt: TGTGCCAGCAGTCTACAGGGTTACACTGAAGCTTTCTTT

j_gene: TRBJ1-3
abundance: .
d_gene: TRBD1
len: 14
v_gene: TRBV13
CDR3aa: CASSFGTVGNTIYF
CDR3nt: TGTGCCAGCAGCTTTGGGACAGTTGGAAACACCATATATTTT

j_gene: TRBJ2-2
abundance: once
d_gene: TRBD2
len: 21
v_gene: TRBV30
CDR3aa: CASNDNLQTLGLAGETGELFF
CDR3nt: TGTGCCTCCAACGACAACCTTCAGACTCTCGGACTAGCGGGAGAGACCGGGGAGCTGTTTTTT

j_gene: TRBJ2-3
abundance: .
d_gene: TRBD2
len: 17
v_gene: TRBV27
CDR3aa: CASSRKTSGFSTDTQYF
CDR3nt: TGTGCCAGCAGTAGAAAGACTAGCGGGTTTAGCACAGATACGCAGTATTTT

j_gene: TRBJ2-5
abundance: .
d_gene: .
len: 11
v_gene: TRBV5-1
CDR3aa: CAGIPQETQYF
CDR3nt: TGCGCCGGCATACCTCAGGAGACCCAGTACTTC

j_gene: TRBJ2-7
abundance: .
d_gene: TRBD1
len: 12
v_gene: TRBV28
CDR3aa: CASRGQTYEQYF
CDR3nt: TGTGCCAGCAGGGGACAGACCTACGAGCAGTACTTC

j_gene: TRBJ2-7
abundance: .
d_gene: TRBD1
len: 16
v_gene: TRBV19
CDR3aa: CASSMVQGQGPREQYF
CDR3nt: TGTGCCAGTAGTATGGTGCAGGGACAGGGCCCACGGGAGCAGTACTTC

j_gene: TRBJ2-2
abundance: .
d_gene: TRBD1
len: 13
v_gene: TRBV7-6
CDR3aa: CAIGTANTGELFF
CDR3nt: TGTGCCATCGGGACAGCGAACACCGGGGAGCTGTTTTTT

j_gene: TRBJ1-2
abundance: .
d_gene: .
len: 15
v_gene: TRBV6-5
CDR3aa: CASSSAAAPRIGYTF
CDR3nt: TGTGCCAGCAGTTCCGCAGCGGCCCCGCGGATAGGCTACACCTTC

j_gene: TRBJ1-6
abundance: .
d_gene: .
len: 14
v_gene: TRBV7-9
CDR3aa: CASSFSRVNSPLHF
CDR3nt: TGTGCCAGCAGCTTCAGCAGGGTAAATTCACCCCTCCACTTT

j_gene: TRBJ1-2
abundance: .
d_gene: .
len: 13
v_gene: TRBV29-1
CDR3aa: CSVSVSANYGYTF
CDR3nt: TGCAGCGTGAGCGTCAGCGCTAACTATGGCTACACCTTC

j_gene: TRBJ2-1
abundance: .
d_gene: TRBD2
len: 14
v_gene: TRBV2
CDR3aa: CASTTASGRNEQFF
CDR3nt: TGTGCCAGCACCACGGCTAGCGGGAGGAATGAGCAGTTCTTC

j_gene: TRBJ1-2
abundance: .
d_gene: .
len: 12
v_gene: TRBV27
CDR3aa: CASSLLIHGYTF
CDR3nt: TGTGCCAGCAGTTTGTTAATCCATGGCTACACCTTC

j_gene: TRBJ2-7
abundance: .
d_gene: .
len: 13
v_gene: TRBV11-2
CDR3aa: CASSAKPQDEQYF
CDR3nt: TGTGCCAGCAGCGCCAAACCCCAGGACGAGCAGTACTTC

j_gene: TRBJ2-3
abundance: .
d_gene: .
len: 13
v_gene: TRBV30
CDR3aa: CAWSSGLRDTQYF
CDR3nt: TGTGCCTGGAGTTCGGGACTGCGGGATACGCAGTATTTT

j_gene: TRBJ2-3
abundance: .
d_gene: .
len: 15
v_gene: TRBV5-1
CDR3aa: CASSLKRPSTDTQYF
CDR3nt: TGCGCCAGCAGCTTAAAGCGCCCAAGCACAGATACGCAGTATTTT

j_gene: TRBJ1-2
abundance: .
d_gene: .
len: 15
v_gene: TRBV7-2
CDR3aa: CASSLVGLANYGYTF
CDR3nt: TGTGCCAGCAGCTTAGTCGGTCTAGCTAACTATGGCTACACCTTC

j_gene: TRBJ1-4
abundance: .
d_gene: TRBD1
len: 15
v_gene: TRBV24-1
CDR3aa: CATSDPDRGGEKLFF
CDR3nt: TGTGCCACCAGTGATCCGGACAGGGGTGGTGAAAAACTGTTTTTT

j_gene: TRBJ2-1
abundance: .
d_gene: TRBD1
len: 17
v_gene: TRBV25-1
CDR3aa: CASSEHEQGSSYNEQFF
CDR3nt: TGTGCCAGCAGTGAACACGAACAGGGGTCGAGTTACAATGAGCAGTTCTTC

j_gene: TRBJ2-5
abundance: .
d_gene: TRBD1
len: 17
v_gene: TRBV11-2
CDR3aa: CASSSGGGTGVRETQYF
CDR3nt: TGTGCCAGCAGCTCAGGGGGCGGGACAGGGGTCCGGGAGACCCAGTACTTC